This T cell receptor beta chain derives from a study of blood T cells in healthy people across ages. Study results and caveats: Measured against age, TCR beta diversity per million T cells decreased in a roughly linear manner.

This clonotype was detected once. Its target is unknown. The germline gives CDR1 DFQATT, CDR2 SNEGSKA (reference sequence). Trimming took off 6 bases at V and 0 bases at J, with 11 bases between the two ends. The CDR3 is made up of 13 amino acids. A second PCR, run for about 7 to 11 cycles, used a sample-barcoded 5' primer plus a J-beta primer mix. TCRdb used MiXCR to reprocess the 5' RACE reads, holding one entry per CDR3 protein. The sample yields roughly 800,000 distinct CDR3 sequences, about 62% seen once. Sequencing used blood. This clonotype was obtained from a young man in good health. The chain recombines TRBV20-1 with TRBJ1-2; the D is unclear. CDR3 region: CSAEGTTNYGYTF. In nucleotides, the CDR3 is TGCAGTGCAGAGGGTACTACTAACTATGGCTACACCTTC.